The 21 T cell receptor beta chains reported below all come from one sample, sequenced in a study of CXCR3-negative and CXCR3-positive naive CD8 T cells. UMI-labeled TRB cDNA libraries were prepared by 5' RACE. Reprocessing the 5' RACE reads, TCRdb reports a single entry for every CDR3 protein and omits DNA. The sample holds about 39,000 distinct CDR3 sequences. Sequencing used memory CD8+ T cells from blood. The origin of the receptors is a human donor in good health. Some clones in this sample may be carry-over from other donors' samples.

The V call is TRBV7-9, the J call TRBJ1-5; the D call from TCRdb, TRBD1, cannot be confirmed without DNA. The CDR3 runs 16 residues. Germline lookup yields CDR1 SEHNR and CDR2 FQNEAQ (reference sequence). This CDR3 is CASSLPSGDSNQPQHF. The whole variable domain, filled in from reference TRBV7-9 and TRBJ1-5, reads DTGVSQNPRHKITKRGQNVTFRCDPISEHNRLYWYRQTLGQGPEFLTYFQNEAQLEKSRLLSDRFSAERPKGSFSTLEIQRTEQGDSAMYLCASSLPSGDSNQPQHFGDGTRLSIL.

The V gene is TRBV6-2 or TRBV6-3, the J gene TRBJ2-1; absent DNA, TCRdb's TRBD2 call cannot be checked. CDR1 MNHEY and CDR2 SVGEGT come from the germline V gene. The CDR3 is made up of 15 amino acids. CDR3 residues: CASSYSTSGGARGFF.

The CDR3 is CASRNYDPGPKGETQYF. This chain connects TRBV28 to TRBJ2-5; the TRBD1 assignment by TCRdb is unverifiable without DNA. Germline lookup yields CDR1 MDHEN and CDR2 SYDVKM. CDR3 length: 17 residues.

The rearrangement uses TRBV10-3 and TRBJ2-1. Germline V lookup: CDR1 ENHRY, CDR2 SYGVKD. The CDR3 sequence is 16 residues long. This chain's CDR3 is CAISEANLVSYNEQFF.

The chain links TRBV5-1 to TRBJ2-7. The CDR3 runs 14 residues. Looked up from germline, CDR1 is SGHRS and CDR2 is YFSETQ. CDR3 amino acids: CASSMDRATYEQYF. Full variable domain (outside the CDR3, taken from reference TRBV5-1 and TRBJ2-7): KAGVTQTPRYLIKTRGQQVTLSCSPISGHRSVSWYQQTPGQGLQFLFEYFSETQRNKGNFPGRFSGRQFSNSRSEMNVSTLELGDSALYLCASSMDRATYEQYFGPGTRLTVT.

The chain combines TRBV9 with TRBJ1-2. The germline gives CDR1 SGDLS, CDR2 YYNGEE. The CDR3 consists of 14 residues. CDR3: CASSEAGANYGYTF.

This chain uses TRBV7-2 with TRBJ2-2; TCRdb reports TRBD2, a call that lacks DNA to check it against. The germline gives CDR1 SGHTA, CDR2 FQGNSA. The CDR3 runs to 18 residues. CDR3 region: CASSATSGRAGNTGELFF.

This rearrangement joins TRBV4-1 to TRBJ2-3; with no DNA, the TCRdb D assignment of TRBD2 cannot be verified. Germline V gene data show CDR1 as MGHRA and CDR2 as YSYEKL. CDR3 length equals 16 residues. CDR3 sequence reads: CASKAGEHSSTDTQYF.

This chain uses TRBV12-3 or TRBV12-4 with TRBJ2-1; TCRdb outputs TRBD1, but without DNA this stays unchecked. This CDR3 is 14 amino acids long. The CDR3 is CASRPGTNYNEQFF.

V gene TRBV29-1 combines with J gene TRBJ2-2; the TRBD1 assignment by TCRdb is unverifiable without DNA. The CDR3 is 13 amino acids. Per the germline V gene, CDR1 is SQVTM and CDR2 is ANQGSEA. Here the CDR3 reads CSVAQGSTGELFF.

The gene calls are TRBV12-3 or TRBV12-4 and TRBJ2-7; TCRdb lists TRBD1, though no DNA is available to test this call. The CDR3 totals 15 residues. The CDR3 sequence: CASSYSGTGIHEQYF.

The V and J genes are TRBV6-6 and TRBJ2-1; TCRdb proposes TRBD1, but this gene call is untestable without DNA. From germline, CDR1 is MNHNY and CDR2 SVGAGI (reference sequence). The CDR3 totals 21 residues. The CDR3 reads CASSYSPHGGTVSRRDNEQFF.

CDR3: CASSQDSAGGYNEQFF. The chain employs TRBV4-3 and TRBJ2-1; TCRdb gives TRBD2 as the D gene, but with no DNA this cannot be confirmed. The CDR3 contains 16 residues. Germline values: CDR1 LGHNA, CDR2 YSLEER.

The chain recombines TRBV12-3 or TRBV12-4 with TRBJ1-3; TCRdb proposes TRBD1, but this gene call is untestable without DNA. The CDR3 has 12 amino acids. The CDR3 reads CAGREGGNTIYF.

CDR3 amino acids: CSVQTGTGYEQYF. The gene calls are TRBV29-1 and TRBJ2-7; TCRdb proposes TRBD1, but this gene call is untestable without DNA. Germline-derived CDR1 and CDR2 are SQVTM and ANQGSEA. This CDR3 region has 13 residues.

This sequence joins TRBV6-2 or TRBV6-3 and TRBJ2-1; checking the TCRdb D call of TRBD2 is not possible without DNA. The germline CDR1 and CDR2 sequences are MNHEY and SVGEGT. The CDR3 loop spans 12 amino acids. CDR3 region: CASGEARWEQYF.

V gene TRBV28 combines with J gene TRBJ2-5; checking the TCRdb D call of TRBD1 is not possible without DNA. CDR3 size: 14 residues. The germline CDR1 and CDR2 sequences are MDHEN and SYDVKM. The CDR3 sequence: CASSQGTLQETQYF. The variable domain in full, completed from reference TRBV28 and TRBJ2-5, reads DVKVTQSSRYLVKRTGEKVFLECVQDMDHENMFWYRQDPGLGLRLIYFSYDVKMKEKGDIPEGYSVSREKKERFSLILESASTNQTSMYLCASSQGTLQETQYFGPGTRLLVL.

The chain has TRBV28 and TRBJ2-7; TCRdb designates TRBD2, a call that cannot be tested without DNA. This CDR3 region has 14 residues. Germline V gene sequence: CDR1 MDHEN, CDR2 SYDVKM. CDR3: CASSLLREDYEQYF.

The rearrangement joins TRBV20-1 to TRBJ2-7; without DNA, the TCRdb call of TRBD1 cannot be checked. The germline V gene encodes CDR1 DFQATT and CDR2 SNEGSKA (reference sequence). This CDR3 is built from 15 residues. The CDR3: CSARDPGTYSCEQYF.

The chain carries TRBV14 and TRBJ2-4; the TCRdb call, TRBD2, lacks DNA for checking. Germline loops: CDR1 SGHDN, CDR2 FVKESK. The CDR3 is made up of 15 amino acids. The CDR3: CASSPGGPDKNIQYF.

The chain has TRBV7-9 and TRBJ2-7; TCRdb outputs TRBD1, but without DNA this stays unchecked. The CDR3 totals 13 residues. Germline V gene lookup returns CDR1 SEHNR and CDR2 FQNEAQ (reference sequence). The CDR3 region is CASSLVAGDEQYF.